The clone carrying this T cell receptor beta chain was counted at least ten times. Its antigen is undetermined. Compared with germline, one end of the junction differs, possibly owing to a read error. This sample is part of a study of T-cell memory formation after mild COVID-19. About the study: Clusters were largely donor specific.

TCRdb ran MiXCR on the 5' RACE reads and lists one entry per CDR3 protein. The table shows some 40,000 distinct CDR3 sequences, with roughly 9.8% occurring only once. Study conclusions and caveats: CD4/CD8 balance held among clones contracting day 15 to 85, and later expanders leaned CD4+. CD4+ contracting clones lay mainly in CM and EM, CD8+ ones in EMRA.

Germline values: CDR1 SGHRS, CDR2 YFSETQ. The CDR3 covers 15 residues. The sample consisted of PBMCs or a T cell subset sorted from them (not recorded which). The genes are TRBV5-1 and TRBJ1-5; D call uncertain. The receptor comes from an adult woman who had mild COVID-19 (a few samples of this study predate the infection). Cell type and time point are not known. CDR3 bases: TGTGCCAGCAGTCTGGCCGGATATAGCAATCAGCCCCAGCATTTT. It yields the protein CASSLAGYSNQPQHF.